These 9 T cell receptor beta chains share one sample of origin, sequenced in a study of blood T cell repertoires in COVID-19. Clones were sequenced by immunoSEQ multiplex PCR, and TCRdb holds only the in-frame ones, with some missing. The sample has approximately 90,000 clones, 65% to 85% seen once. The source material was peripheral blood. The receptor set was obtained from a man aged 65-85 years with COVID-19, enrolled during active disease.

J is TRBJ2-1 and V is TRBV7-2; D is possibly TRBD2 (6 bases). This CDR3 has 16 amino acids. V lost 4 bases to trimming and J lost 8 bases, with 21 bases between them. Germline V lookup: CDR1 SGHTA, CDR2 FQGNSA. The CDR3 here is CASSYFGRRESDEQFF. CDR3 in DNA: TGTGCCAGCAGCTATTTTGGGCGACGGGAGTCGGATGAGCAGTTCTTC.

The rearrangement uses TRBV7-2 and TRBJ2-5, with D unresolved. Germline V gene lookup returns CDR1 SGHTA and CDR2 FQGNSA. CDR3 length equals 12 residues. With 5 bases removed from V and 0 bases from J, the gap between germline ends came to 4 bases. This CDR3 is CASSLYQETQYF. For the CDR3, the DNA is TGTGCCAGCAGCCTGTACCAAGAGACCCAGTACTTC. The full variable domain, its missing parts supplied by reference TRBV7-2 and TRBJ2-5, is GAGVSQSPSNKVTEKGKDVELRCDPISGHTALYWYRQSLGQGLEFLIYFQGNSAPDKSGLPSDRFSAERTGGSVSTLTIQRTQQEDSAVYLCASSLYQETQYFGPGTRLLVL.

The V gene is TRBV7-6, the J gene TRBJ2-3; 7 bases map to TRBD1. V shed 2 bases, J shed 0 bases, and the junction held 2 bases outside the gene matches. This CDR3 region has 15 residues. CDR1 and CDR2 (germline): SGHVS, FNYEAQ. The CDR3 spells CASSLRQGSTDTQYF. Here the CDR3 DNA reads TGTGCCAGCAGCTTACGACAGGGAAGCACAGATACGCAGTATTTT.

The chain couples TRBV30 to TRBJ2-1, with 12 bases lining up with TRBD1. Trimming cost V 2 bases and J 8 bases; bases outside gene matches: 4. The CDR3 extends over 14 amino acids. The V gene's germline CDR1 is GTSNPN and CDR2 SVGIG (reference sequence). CDR3 sequence: CAWSPGQGADEQFF. The DNA for the CDR3 is TGTGCCTGGAGTCCGGGACAGGGGGCCGATGAGCAGTTCTTC.

The J gene is TRBJ1-3, the V gene TRBV18; TRBD1 agrees at 7 bases. The CDR3 loop spans 15 amino acids. Looked up from germline, CDR1 is KGHSH and CDR2 is LQKENI. Unmatched junction bases numbered 1, after V lost 1 base and J lost 1 base. The CDR3 nucleotides read TGTGCCAGCTCACCACGGGACAGTTCTGGAAACACCATATATTTT. Translating it yields CASSPRDSSGNTIYF.

V is TRBV12-3 or TRBV12-4 and J is TRBJ1-2; perhaps TRBD1 as D (6 bases). V was trimmed by 5 bases and J by 5 bases, leaving 12 bases between them. The CDR3 is made up of 13 amino acids. The CDR3 sequence: CASSRLTGYGYTF. Written as DNA, the CDR3 is TGTGCCAGCAGTAGACTAACAGGGTATGGCTACACCTTC.

This chain joins TRBV2 and TRBJ2-7; 10 bases match TRBD2. Per germline, CDR1 SNHLY and CDR2 FYNNEI. This CDR3 has 19 residues. The J segment lost 2 bases and the V segment lost 6 bases, leaving 19 bases of the junction unmatched. Here the CDR3 reads CASRANRGHGTSDTYEQYF. CDR3 nucleotides: TGTGCCAGCAGGGCCAACAGGGGTCACGGGACTAGCGACACCTACGAGCAGTACTTC. The full variable domain, with the rest looked up from reference TRBV2 and TRBJ2-7, is EPEVTQTPSHQVTQMGQEVILRCVPISNHLYFYWYRQILGQKVEFLVSFYNNEISEKSEIFDDQFSVERPDGSNFTLKIRSTKLEDSAMYFCASRANRGHGTSDTYEQYFGPGTRLTVT.

This clone was found a few times. The chain couples TRBV10-3 to TRBJ2-6; 9 bases map to TRBD1. Germline CDR1 ENHRY, CDR2 SYGVKD. The J segment lost 2 bases and the V segment lost 5 bases, leaving 7 bases of the junction unmatched. The CDR3 is 17 amino acids. CDR3 residues: CAISNSGTGTGANVLTF. CDR3 coding DNA: TGTGCCATCAGTAATTCGGGGACAGGGACTGGGGCCAACGTCCTGACTTTC.

This clone was seen more than once but under ten times. The rearrangement uses TRBV7-9 and TRBJ2-7; D may be TRBD1 (6 bases). The CDR3 loop spans 13 amino acids. V gave up 5 bases and J gave up 0 bases, with 8 bases separating them. Germline V CDR1 and CDR2: SEHNR, FQNEAQ (reference sequence). CDR3 DNA: TGTGCCAGCAGCGAGGGGGTCTCCTACGAGCAGTACTTC. Its translation is CASSEGVSYEQYF.